This T cell receptor beta chain originates from a study of high-grade serous ovarian cancer treatment subgroups. The tumor samples were collected prior to definitive surgery or chemotherapy. Measured with immunoSEQ multiplex PCR; TCRdb has only the in-frame clones, and not every one. Counted here are 2,500 to 3,500 clones, around 63% occurring once; the ten biggest clones make up 9.7%. The CDR3 is 14 amino acids. Germline loops: CDR1 MNHNY, CDR2 SVGAGI (reference sequence). V lost 0 bases to trimming and J lost 1 base, with 6 bases between them. The chain uses TRBV6-6 and TRBJ1-2; the D is unclear. Sequenced input: tumor tissue. This TCR came from a human donor with high-grade serous ovarian cancer. Here the CDR3 DNA reads TGTGCCAGCAGTTACTCCACCGTTAACTATGGCTACACCTTC. Amino acids: CASSYSTVNYGYTF.